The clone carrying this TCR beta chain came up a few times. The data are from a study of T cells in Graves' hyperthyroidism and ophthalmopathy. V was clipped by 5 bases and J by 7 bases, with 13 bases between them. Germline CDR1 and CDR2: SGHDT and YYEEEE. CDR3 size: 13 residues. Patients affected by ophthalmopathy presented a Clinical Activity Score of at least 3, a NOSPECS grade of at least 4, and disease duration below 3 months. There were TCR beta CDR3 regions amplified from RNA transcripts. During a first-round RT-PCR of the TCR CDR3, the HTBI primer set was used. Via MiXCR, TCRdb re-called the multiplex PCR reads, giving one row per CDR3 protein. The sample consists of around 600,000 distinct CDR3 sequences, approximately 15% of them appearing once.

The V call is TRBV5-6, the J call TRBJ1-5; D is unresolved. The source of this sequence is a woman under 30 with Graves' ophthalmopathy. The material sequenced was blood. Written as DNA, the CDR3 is TGTGCCAGCAGTCCCCATCGTCCCCAGCCCCAGCATTTT. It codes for CASSPHRPQPQHF.